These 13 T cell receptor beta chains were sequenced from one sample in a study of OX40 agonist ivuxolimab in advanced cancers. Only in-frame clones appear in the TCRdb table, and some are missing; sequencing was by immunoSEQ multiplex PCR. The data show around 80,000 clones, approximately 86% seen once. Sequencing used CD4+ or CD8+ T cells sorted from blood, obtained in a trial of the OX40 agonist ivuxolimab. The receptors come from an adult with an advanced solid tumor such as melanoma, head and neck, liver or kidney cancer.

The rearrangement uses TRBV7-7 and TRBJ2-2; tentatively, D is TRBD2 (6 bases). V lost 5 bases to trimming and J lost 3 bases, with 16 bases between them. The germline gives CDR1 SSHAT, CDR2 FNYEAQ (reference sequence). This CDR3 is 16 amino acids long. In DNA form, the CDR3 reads TGTGCCAGCAGCCAAGGAGGCGGAGGGTACACCGGGGAGCTGTTTTTT. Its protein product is CASSQGGGGYTGELFF.

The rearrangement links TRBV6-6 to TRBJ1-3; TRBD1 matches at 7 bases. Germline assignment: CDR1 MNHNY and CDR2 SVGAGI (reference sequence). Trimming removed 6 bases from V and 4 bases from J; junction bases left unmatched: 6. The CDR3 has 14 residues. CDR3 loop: CASSGTATGNTIYF. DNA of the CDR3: TGTGCCAGCAGCGGGACAGCGACGGGAAACACCATATATTTT.

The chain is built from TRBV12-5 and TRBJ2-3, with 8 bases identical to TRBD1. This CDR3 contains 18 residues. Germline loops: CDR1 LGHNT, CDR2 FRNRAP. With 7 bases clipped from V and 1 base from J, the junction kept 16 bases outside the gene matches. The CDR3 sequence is CASASGAGGRRGTDTQYF. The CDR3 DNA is TGTGCTAGTGCCTCTGGGGCAGGGGGCCGTCGAGGCACAGATACGCAGTATTTT.

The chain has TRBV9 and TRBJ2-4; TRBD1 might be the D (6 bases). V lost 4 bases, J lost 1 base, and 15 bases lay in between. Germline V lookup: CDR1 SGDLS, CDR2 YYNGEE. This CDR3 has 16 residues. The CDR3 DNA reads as TGTGCCAGCAGCCCGGACAGAGCGAGCGCCAAAAACATTCAGTACTTC. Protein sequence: CASSPDRASAKNIQYF.

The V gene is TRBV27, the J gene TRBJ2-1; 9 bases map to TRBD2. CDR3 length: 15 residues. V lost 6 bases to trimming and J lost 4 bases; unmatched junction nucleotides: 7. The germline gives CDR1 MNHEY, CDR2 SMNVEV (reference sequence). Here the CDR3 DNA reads TGTGCCAGCAGCCTCGGGGCGGGAGGGTACAATGAGCAGTTCTTC. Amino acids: CASSLGAGGYNEQFF.

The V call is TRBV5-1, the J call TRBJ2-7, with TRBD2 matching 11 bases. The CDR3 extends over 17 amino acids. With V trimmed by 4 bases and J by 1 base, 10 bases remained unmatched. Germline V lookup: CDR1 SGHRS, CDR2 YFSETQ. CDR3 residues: CASSLRVSGGVSYEQYF. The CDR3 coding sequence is TGCGCCAGCAGCCTCCGAGTTAGCGGGGGGGTGTCCTACGAGCAGTACTTC.

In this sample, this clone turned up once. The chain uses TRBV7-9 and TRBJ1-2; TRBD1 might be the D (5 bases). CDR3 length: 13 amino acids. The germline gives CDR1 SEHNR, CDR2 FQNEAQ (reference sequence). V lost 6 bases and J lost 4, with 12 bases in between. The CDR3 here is CASSSSGIYGYTF. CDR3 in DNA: TGTGCCAGCAGTTCTTCAGGGATCTATGGCTACACCTTC. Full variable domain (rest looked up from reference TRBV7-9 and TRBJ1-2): DTGVSQNPRHKITKRGQNVTFRCDPISEHNRLYWYRQTLGQGPEFLTYFQNEAQLEKSRLLSDRFSAERPKGSFSTLEIQRTEQGDSAMYLCASSSSGIYGYTFGSGTRLTVV.

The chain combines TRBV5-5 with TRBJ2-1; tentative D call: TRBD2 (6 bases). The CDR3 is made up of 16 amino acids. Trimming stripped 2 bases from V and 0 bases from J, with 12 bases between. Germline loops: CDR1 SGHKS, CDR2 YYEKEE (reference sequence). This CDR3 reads CASSFVEGSSYNEQFF. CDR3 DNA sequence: TGTGCCAGCAGCTTTGTGGAGGGGAGCTCCTACAATGAGCAGTTCTTC. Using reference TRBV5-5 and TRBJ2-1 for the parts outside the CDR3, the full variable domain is DAGVTQSPTHLIKTRGQQVTLRCSPISGHKSVSWYQQVLGQGPQFIFQYYEKEERGRGNFPDRFSARQFPNYSSELNVNALLLGDSALYLCASSFVEGSSYNEQFFGPGTRLTVL.

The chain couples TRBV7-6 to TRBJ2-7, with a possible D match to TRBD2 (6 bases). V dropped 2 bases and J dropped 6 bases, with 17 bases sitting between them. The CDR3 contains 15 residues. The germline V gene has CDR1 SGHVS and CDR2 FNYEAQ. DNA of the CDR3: TGTGCCAGCAGCTTACCCCAGCGGGCCTTGAGCGAGCAGTACTTC. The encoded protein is CASSLPQRALSEQYF.

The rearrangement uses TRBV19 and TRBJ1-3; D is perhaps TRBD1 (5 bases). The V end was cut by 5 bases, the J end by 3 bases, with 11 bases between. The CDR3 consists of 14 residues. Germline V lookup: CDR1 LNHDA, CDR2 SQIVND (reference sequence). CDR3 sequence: CASSSAGNGNTIYF. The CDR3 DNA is TGTGCCAGTAGTTCGGCAGGGAATGGAAACACCATATATTTT.

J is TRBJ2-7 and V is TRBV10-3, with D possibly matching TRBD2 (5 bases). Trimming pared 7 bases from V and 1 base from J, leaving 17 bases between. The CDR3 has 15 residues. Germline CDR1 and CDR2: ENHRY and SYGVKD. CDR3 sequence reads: CAITQGSSASYEQYF. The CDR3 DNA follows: TGTGCCATCACCCAAGGGAGTTCAGCTTCCTACGAGCAGTACTTC.

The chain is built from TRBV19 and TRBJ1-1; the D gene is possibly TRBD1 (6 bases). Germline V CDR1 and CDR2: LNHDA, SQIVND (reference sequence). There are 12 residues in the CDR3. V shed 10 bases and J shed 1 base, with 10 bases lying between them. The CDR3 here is CATRGGNTEAFF. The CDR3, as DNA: TGTGCCACCCGAGGGGGGAACACTGAAGCTTTCTTT.

CDR3 nucleotides: TGTGCCAGCAGTGAATTGGGCAGCTACACCGGGGAGCTGTTTTTT. This encodes CASSELGSYTGELFF. The rearrangement joins TRBV6-1 to TRBJ2-2, with D uncertain. Germline values: CDR1 MNHNS, CDR2 SASEGT. V was trimmed by 2 bases and J by 3 bases, leaving 10 bases between them. The CDR3 is 15 residues long.